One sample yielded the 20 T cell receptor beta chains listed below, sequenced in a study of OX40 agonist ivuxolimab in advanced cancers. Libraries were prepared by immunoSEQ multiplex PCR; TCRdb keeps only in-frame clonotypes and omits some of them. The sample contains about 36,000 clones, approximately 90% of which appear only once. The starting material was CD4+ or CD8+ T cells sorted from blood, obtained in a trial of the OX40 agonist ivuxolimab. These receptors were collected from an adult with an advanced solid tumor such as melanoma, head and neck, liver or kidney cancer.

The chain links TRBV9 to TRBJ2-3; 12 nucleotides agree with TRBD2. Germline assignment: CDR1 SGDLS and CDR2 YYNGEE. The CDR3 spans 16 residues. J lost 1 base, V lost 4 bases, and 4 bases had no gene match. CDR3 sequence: CASSSLAGGGTDTQYF. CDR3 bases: TGTGCCAGCAGCTCGCTAGCGGGAGGGGGCACAGATACGCAGTATTTT. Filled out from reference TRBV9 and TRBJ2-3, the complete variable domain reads DSGVTQTPKHLITATGQRVTLRCSPRSGDLSVYWYQQSLDQGLQFLIQYYNGEERAKGNILERFSAQQFPDLHSELNLSSLELGDSALYFCASSSLAGGGTDTQYFGPGTRLTVL.

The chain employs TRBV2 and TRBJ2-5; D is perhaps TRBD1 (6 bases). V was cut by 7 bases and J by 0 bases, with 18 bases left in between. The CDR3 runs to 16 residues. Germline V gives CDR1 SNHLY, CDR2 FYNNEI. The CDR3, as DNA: TGTGCCAGCACTTGGTCAGGGGTTGATAACCAAGAGACCCAGTACTTC. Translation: CASTWSGVDNQETQYF. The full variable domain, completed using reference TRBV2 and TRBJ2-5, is EPEVTQTPSHQVTQMGQEVILRCVPISNHLYFYWYRQILGQKVEFLVSFYNNEISEKSEIFDDQFSVERPDGSNFTLKIRSTKLEDSAMYFCASTWSGVDNQETQYFGPGTRLLVL.

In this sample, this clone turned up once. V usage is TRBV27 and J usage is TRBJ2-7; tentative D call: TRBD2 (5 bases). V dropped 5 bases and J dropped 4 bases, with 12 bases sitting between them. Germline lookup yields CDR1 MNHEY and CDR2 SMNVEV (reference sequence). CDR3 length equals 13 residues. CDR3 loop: CASSAGVTYEQYF. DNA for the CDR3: TGTGCCAGCAGTGCCGGGGTGACGTACGAGCAGTACTTC.

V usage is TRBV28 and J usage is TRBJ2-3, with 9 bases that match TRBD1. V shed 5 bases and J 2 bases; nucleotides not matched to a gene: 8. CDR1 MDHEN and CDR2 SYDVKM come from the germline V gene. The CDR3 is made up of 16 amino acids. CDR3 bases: TGTGCCAGCAGTATCGGGACAGGGCTCCTCACAGATACGCAGTATTTT. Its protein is CASSIGTGLLTDTQYF.

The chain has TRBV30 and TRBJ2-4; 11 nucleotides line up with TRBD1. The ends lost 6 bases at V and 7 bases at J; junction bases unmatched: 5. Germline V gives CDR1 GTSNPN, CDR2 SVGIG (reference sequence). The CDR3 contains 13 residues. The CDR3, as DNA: TGTGCCTGCGGACAGGGGGCACATAACATTCAGTACTTC. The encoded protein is CACGQGAHNIQYF.

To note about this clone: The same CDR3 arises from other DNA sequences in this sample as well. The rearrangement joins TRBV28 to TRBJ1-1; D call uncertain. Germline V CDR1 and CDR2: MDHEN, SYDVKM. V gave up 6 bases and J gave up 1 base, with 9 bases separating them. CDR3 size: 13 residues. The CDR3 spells CASSLSRNTEAFF. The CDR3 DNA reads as TGTGCCAGCAGCCTCTCTCGGAACACTGAAGCTTTCTTT. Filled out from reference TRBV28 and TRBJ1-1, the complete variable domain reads DVKVTQSSRYLVKRTGEKVFLECVQDMDHENMFWYRQDPGLGLRLIYFSYDVKMKEKGDIPEGYSVSREKKERFSLILESASTNQTSMYLCASSLSRNTEAFFGQGTRLTVV.

CDR3 nucleotides: TGCGCCAGCAGCCCTGGAGATACCTACGAGCAGTACTTC. Its protein is CASSPGDTYEQYF. The genes are TRBV4-3 and TRBJ2-7; unclear D gene. The CDR3 loop spans 13 amino acids. V was pared by 4 bases and J by 2 bases, with 9 bases between. Germline V gene sequence: CDR1 LGHNA, CDR2 YSLEER.

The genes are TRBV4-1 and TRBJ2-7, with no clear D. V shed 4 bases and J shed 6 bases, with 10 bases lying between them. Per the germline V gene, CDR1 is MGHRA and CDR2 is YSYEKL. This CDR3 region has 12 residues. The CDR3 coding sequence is TGCGCCAGCAGCCGTACTAACGGCGAGCAGTACTTC. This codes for CASSRTNGEQYF.

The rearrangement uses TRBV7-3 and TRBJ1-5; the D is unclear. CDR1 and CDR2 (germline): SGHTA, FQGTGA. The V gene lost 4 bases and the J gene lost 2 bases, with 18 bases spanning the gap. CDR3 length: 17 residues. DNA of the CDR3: TGTGCCAGCAGCTACGTCCTTGGGTTCGACGGCAATCAGCCCCAGCATTTT. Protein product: CASSYVLGFDGNQPQHF. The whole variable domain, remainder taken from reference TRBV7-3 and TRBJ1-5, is GAGVSQTPSNKVTEKGKYVELRCDPISGHTALYWYRQSLGQGPEFLIYFQGTGAADDSGLPNDRFFAVRPEGSVSTLKIQRTERGDSAVYLCASSYVLGFDGNQPQHFGDGTRLSIL.

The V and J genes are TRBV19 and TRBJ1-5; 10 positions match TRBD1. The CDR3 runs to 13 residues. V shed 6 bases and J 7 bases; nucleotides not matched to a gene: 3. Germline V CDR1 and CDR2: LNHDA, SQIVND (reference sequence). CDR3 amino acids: CASRDRGYQPQHF. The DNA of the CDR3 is TGTGCCAGTAGGGACAGGGGGTACCAGCCCCAGCATTTT. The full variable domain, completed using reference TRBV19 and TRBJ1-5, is DGGITQSPKYLFRKEGQNVTLSCEQNLNHDAMYWYRQDPGQGLRLIYYSQIVNDFQKGDIAEGYSVSREKKESFPLTVTSAQKNPTAFYLCASRDRGYQPQHFGDGTRLSIL.

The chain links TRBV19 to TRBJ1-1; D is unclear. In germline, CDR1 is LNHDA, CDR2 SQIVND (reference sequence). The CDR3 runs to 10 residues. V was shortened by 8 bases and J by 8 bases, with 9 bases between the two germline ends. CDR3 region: CASDRKEAFF. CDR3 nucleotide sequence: TGTGCCAGTGATAGGAAGGAAGCTTTCTTT.

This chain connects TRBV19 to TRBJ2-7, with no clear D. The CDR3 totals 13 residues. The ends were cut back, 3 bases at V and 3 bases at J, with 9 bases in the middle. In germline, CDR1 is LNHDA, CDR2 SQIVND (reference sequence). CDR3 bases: TGTGCCAGTAGTATGTGGGGTAACTACGAGCAGTACTTC. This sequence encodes CASSMWGNYEQYF.

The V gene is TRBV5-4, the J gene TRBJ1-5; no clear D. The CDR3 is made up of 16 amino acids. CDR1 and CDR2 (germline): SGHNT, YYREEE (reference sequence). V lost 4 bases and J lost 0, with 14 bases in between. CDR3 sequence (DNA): TGTGCCAGCAGCCCAAGTCCAGACAATAGCAATCAGCCCCAGCATTTT. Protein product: CASSPSPDNSNQPQHF.

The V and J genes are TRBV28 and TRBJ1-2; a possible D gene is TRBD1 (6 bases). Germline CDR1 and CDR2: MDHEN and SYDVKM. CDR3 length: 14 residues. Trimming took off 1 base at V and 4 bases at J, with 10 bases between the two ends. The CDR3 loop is CASSLSVGGYGYTF. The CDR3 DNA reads TGTGCCAGCAGTTTATCCGTAGGGGGCTATGGCTACACCTTC.

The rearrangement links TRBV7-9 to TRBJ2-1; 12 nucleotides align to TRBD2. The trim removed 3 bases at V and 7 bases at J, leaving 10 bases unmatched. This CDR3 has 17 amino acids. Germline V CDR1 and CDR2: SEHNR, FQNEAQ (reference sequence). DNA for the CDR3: TGTGCCAGCAGCTTTGGGACTAGCGGGCCTTTGGGTAATGAGCAGTTCTTC. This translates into CASSFGTSGPLGNEQFF.

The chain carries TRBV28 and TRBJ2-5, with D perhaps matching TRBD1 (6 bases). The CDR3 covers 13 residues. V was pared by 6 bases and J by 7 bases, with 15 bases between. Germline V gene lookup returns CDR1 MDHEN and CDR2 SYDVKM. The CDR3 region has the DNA TGTGCCAGCAGCACCGGGACACAATCGACCCAGTACTTC. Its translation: CASSTGTQSTQYF.

The CDR3 sequence is CASSLGHTGAGELFF. The DNA for the CDR3 is TGTGCCAGCAGCTTGGGGCACACCGGAGCCGGGGAGCTGTTTTTT. The chain combines TRBV5-8 with TRBJ2-2; D is unclear. Germline values: CDR1 SGHTS, CDR2 YDEGEE. This CDR3 spans 15 amino acids. V was clipped by 0 bases and J by 6 bases, with 12 bases between them.

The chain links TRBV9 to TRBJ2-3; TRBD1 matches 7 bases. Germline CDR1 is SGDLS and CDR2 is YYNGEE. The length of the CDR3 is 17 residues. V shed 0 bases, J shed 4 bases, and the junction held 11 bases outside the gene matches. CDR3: CASSVEGWGTEADTQYF. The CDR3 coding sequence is TGTGCCAGCAGCGTAGAGGGATGGGGGACAGAAGCAGATACGCAGTATTTT. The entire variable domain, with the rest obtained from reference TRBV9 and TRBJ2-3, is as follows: DSGVTQTPKHLITATGQRVTLRCSPRSGDLSVYWYQQSLDQGLQFLIQYYNGEERAKGNILERFSAQQFPDLHSELNLSSLELGDSALYFCASSVEGWGTEADTQYFGPGTRLTVL.

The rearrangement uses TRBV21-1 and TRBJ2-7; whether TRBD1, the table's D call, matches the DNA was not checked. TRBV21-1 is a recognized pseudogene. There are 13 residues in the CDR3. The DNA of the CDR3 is TGTGCCAGCAGCAGAGACAGGGTCCACGAGCAGTACTTC. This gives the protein CASSRDRVHEQYF.

The CDR3 coding sequence is TGTGCCTGGAGTGGGGGCGGGAGTGTGTCAGATACGCAGTATTTT. It encodes CAWSGGGSVSDTQYF. This chain uses TRBV30 with TRBJ2-3, with 7 bases lining up with TRBD2. V dropped 1 base and J dropped 4; count of bases not matched to a gene: 8. CDR3 length: 15 residues. CDR1 GTSNPN and CDR2 SVGIG come from the germline V gene (reference sequence).